In this sample, the clone carrying this T cell receptor beta chain turned up a few times. Its antigen is unidentified. The data are from a study of Tregs in tolerant kidney transplant recipients. Study context: Recipients received nonmyeloablative bone marrow transplants from related graft donors, with transient mixed chimerism. Study-wide points: Donor-specific Treg expansion exceeded global Treg expansion in tolerant patients, suggesting antigen drive. Biological reproducibility was not directly addressed in this study.

CD4+CD25+CD127- Tregs, CD4+CD25- non-Tregs, CD4 and CD8 cells were sorted. TCRdb keeps only in-frame clones here, not all; method: immunoSEQ multiplex PCR. The table has 110,000 or so clones, 90% seen once; the top ten hold just under 0.35%. V gave up 2 bases and J gave up 8 bases, with 17 bases separating them. Germline V gene lookup returns CDR1 SGDLS and CDR2 YYNGEE. The CDR3 sequence is 15 residues long. This receptor was identified in a human donor who received a combined kidney and bone marrow transplant. The chain couples TRBV9 to TRBJ2-1, with D possibly matching TRBD1 (6 bases). The source was CD4+ T cells from blood, collected before the transplant. CDR3: CASSVDRPPLDEQFF. CDR3 DNA sequence: TGTGCCAGCAGCGTCGACAGGCCGCCCCTAGATGAGCAGTTCTTC.